This TCR beta chain stems from a study of T cell repertoires in cytomegalovirus infection. For the study at large: Matching HLA type, along with CMV infection, was indicated by public TCR beta signatures.

Trimming removed 1 base at V and 4 bases at J, with 13 bases between. The CDR3 has 15 residues. Germline assignment: CDR1 SGHTA and CDR2 FQGNSA. Study results and caveats: CMV-specific TCR beta clonotypes restricted by HLA-C were the ones dominating the ex vivo response. Identification of carriers of CMV plus the relevant HLA was performed using cumulative public TCR beta family frequency.

This clonotype was recorded at least ten times. As yet, its antigen is unknown. TCRdb ran MiXCR on the reads and lists one entry per CDR3 protein. The sample lists about 400,000 distinct CDR3 sequences; 15% to 20% were seen once. V and J are TRBV7-2 and TRBJ2-5; either TRBD1 or TRBD2 may supply D (5 bases each). The TCR originated in a human donor in good health (CMV status not recorded). Some clones in this sample may be carry-over from other donors' samples. The sequenced sample was PBMCs. This chain's CDR3 is CASSLDGGVGETQYF. In DNA, the CDR3 is TGTGCCAGCAGCTTAGATGGGGGAGTGGGAGAGACCCAGTACTTC.